A single sample gave rise to the 27 T cell receptor beta chains below, sequenced in a study of identical twins. MiXCR, run by TCRdb on the 5' RACE reads, gives a single entry per CDR3 protein. Of 350,000 to 500,000 distinct CDR3 sequences listed, 15% to 20% are singletons. The specimen was naive T cells sorted from blood. The receptors come from a man between 50 and 59 years old in good health.

The count of this clonotype is one. V is TRBV7-2 and J is TRBJ2-3, with D perhaps TRBD2 (7 bases). Trimming stripped 8 bases from V and 6 bases from J, with 18 bases between. Germline-derived CDR1 and CDR2 are SGHTA and FQGNSA. This CDR3 region has 14 residues. DNA for the CDR3: TGTGCCAGCCGAGAGGGGGGGTTCAGGGATACGCAGTATTTT. Translation: CASREGGFRDTQYF.

The table lists this clonotype with many counts. The CDR3 coding sequence is TGTGCCAGCAGTACCGGGACTAGCGGGTCGAGCTCCTACAATGAGCAGTTCTTC. This gives the protein CASSTGTSGSSSYNEQFF. The J gene is TRBJ2-1, the V gene TRBV12-3 or TRBV12-4, with 12 bases matching TRBD2. The CDR3 spans 18 residues. Trimming took 5 bases from V and 0 from J; bases not matched to a gene: 8.

This clonotype has only a few counts. The chain is built from TRBV3-1 and TRBJ2-7; D unresolved. The V gene's germline CDR1 is LGHDT and CDR2 YNNKEL (reference sequence). V dropped 4 bases and J dropped 2 bases, with 15 bases sitting between them. This CDR3 region has 15 residues. The CDR3 sequence is CASSRAGDTTYEQYF. The CDR3 DNA is TGTGCCAGCAGCCGAGCCGGAGATACAACCTACGAGCAGTACTTC.

This sequence joins TRBV10-2 and TRBJ2-2, with TRBD1 as a possible D gene (6 bases). The V gene lost 4 bases and the J gene lost 3 bases, with 15 bases spanning the gap. The CDR3 contains 16 residues. The germline CDR1 and CDR2 sequences are WSHSY and SAAADI. The CDR3 coding sequence is TGCGCCAGCAGTGCGGGCAGGGGAAAGGACACCGGGGAGCTGTTTTTT. It is translated as CASSAGRGKDTGELFF.

The chain employs TRBV7-2 and TRBJ2-4, with TRBD1 matching 9 bases. Per the germline V gene, CDR1 is SGHTA and CDR2 is FQGNSA. This CDR3 region has 15 residues. V dropped 2 bases and J dropped 5; count of bases not matched to a gene: 4. The DNA for the CDR3 is TGTGCCAGCAGCTTAACCGGGGACAGGGAAAACATTCAGTACTTC. This codes for CASSLTGDRENIQYF.

In its sample, this clonotype was seen many times. This chain links TRBV20-1 with TRBJ1-6; D not resolved. V shed 6 bases and J shed 8 bases, with 17 bases lying between them. CDR1 is DFQATT, CDR2 SNEGSKA, per germline (reference sequence). There are 14 residues in the CDR3. The CDR3 DNA is TGCAGTGCGGCTCGGGCCGCCGGGGATTCACCCCTCCACTTT. This translates into CSAARAAGDSPLHF.

This clonotype was observed a handful of times. This rearrangement joins TRBV20-1 to TRBJ2-5, with 12 bases that match TRBD2. V shed 6 bases and J 0 bases; nucleotides not matched to a gene: 8. The germline V gene has CDR1 DFQATT and CDR2 SNEGSKA (reference sequence). The CDR3 is 16 amino acids. In DNA, the CDR3 is TGCAGTGCCGTTGGACTAGCGGGGCCCTACCAAGAGACCCAGTACTTC. Its protein is CSAVGLAGPYQETQYF.

This clonotype has more than one count but fewer than ten. The chain uses TRBV30 and TRBJ2-7; D uncertain. Germline CDR1 reads GTSNPN; CDR2 reads SVGIG (reference sequence). CDR3 length: 13 residues. Trimming removed 2 bases from V and 4 bases from J, with 12 bases in between. The CDR3, as DNA: TGTGCCTGGAGTATGGGAAAGTTGTACGAGCAGTACTTC. Translation gives CAWSMGKLYEQYF.

The table lists this clonotype with a few counts. V gene TRBV7-9 combines with J gene TRBJ2-3; 12 positions agree with TRBD2. This CDR3 comprises 15 residues. CDR1 is SEHNR and CDR2 is FQNEAQ in the germline V gene (reference sequence). V was clipped by 3 bases and J by 6 bases; unmatched bases: 4. The CDR3 protein is CASSFGLAGIDTQYF. CDR3 nucleotide sequence: TGTGCCAGCAGCTTCGGACTAGCGGGAATCGATACGCAGTATTTT.

This clonotype was detected only a few times. The chain couples TRBV5-5 to TRBJ2-7, with TRBD1 matching over 9 bases. The CDR3 runs to 15 residues. The V gene's germline CDR1 is SGHKS and CDR2 YYEKEE (reference sequence). Trimming cost V 1 base and J 3 bases; bases outside gene matches: 5. In nucleotides, the CDR3 is TGTGCCAGCAGCTTGCAGGACAGGGGCTTCTACGAGCAGTACTTC. Residues: CASSLQDRGFYEQYF.

This clonotype was observed many times. The chain recombines TRBV6-2 or TRBV6-3 with TRBJ1-6; TRBD1 aligns across 8 bases. Germline CDR1 is MNHEY and CDR2 is SVGEGT. V dropped 0 bases and J dropped 0; count of bases not matched to a gene: 13. The CDR3 sequence is 21 residues long. The CDR3 is CASSYSVAGQGYSSYNSPLHF. CDR3 coding DNA: TGTGCCAGCAGTTACTCGGTGGCCGGACAGGGTTACAGCTCCTATAATTCACCCCTCCACTTT.

This clonotype appeared many times. The chain recombines TRBV6-1 with TRBJ2-5, with a possible D match to TRBD2 (6 bases). The germline V gene has CDR1 MNHNS and CDR2 SASEGT. CDR3 length equals 16 residues. The V gene lost 6 bases and the J gene lost 0 bases, with 17 bases spanning the gap. In nucleotides, the CDR3 is TGTGCCAGCAGCCCGCTTATATCTAGCGACCAAGAGACCCAGTACTTC. Protein product: CASSPLISSDQETQYF.

This clonotype showed up many times. This chain joins TRBV20-1 and TRBJ1-3, with 8 bases identical to TRBD1. This CDR3 comprises 17 residues. With V trimmed by 1 base and J by 2 bases, 10 bases remained unmatched. The germline V gene has CDR1 DFQATT and CDR2 SNEGSKA (reference sequence). As DNA, the CDR3 is TGCAGTGCTAGAGGCGTTTCAGGGGGCGCCCCTGGAAACACCATATATTTT. Translated, it gives CSARGVSGGAPGNTIYF.

The V gene is TRBV10-3, the J gene TRBJ2-7; D is possibly TRBD1 (5 bases). The germline CDR1 and CDR2 sequences are ENHRY and SYGVKD. Trimming cost V 10 bases and J 2 bases, with 15 bases left between them. This CDR3 comprises 13 residues. The CDR3 spells CATGSQGTYEQYF. The CDR3 region has the DNA TGTGCCACCGGCTCTCAGGGTACCTACGAGCAGTACTTC.

The sample holds many counts of this clonotype. J is TRBJ2-3 and V is TRBV6-2 or TRBV6-3; 8 bases fit TRBD2. Trimming at V came to 4 bases and at J to 4 bases, leaving 7 bases not matched to a gene. This CDR3 is 15 amino acids long. Germline lookup yields CDR1 MNHEY and CDR2 SVGEGT. The DNA of the CDR3 is TGTGCCAGCAGTTCACCCAGCGGGAGTCCAGATACGCAGTATTTT. Amino acids: CASSSPSGSPDTQYF.

This clonotype was seen ten or more times. V and J are TRBV6-5 and TRBJ2-1, with 8 nucleotides matching TRBD2. Germline trimming cut 4 bases from V and 6 bases from J; bases unmatched to any gene: 8. Germline CDR1 is MNHEY and CDR2 is SVGAGI. CDR3 size: 15 residues. The CDR3 coding sequence is TGTGCCAGCAGTTTGAATAGCGGGGCCCCCAATGAGCAGTTCTTC. It encodes CASSLNSGAPNEQFF.

This clonotype appeared a few times. This rearrangement joins TRBV12-3 or TRBV12-4 to TRBJ2-1; D is ambiguous. CDR3 length equals 13 residues. Trimming removed 8 bases from V and 10 bases from J, with 18 bases in between. The CDR3 reads CASGTDQRREQFF. The CDR3 nucleotides read TGTGCCAGCGGTACGGACCAGCGACGGGAGCAGTTCTTC.

The chain employs TRBV27 and TRBJ2-7, with 9 bases matching TRBD1. Germline-derived CDR1 and CDR2 are MNHEY and SMNVEV (reference sequence). Unmatched junction bases numbered 11, after V lost 5 bases and J lost 3 bases. The CDR3 totals 16 residues. The chain's CDR3 is CASSTPRTGDFYEQYF. The CDR3 coding sequence is TGTGCCAGCAGTACACCCCGGACAGGGGATTTCTACGAGCAGTACTTC.

V and J are TRBV7-2 and TRBJ2-5; weak D call: TRBD1 (6 bases). Germline V gene data show CDR1 as SGHTA and CDR2 as FQGNSA. CDR3 length equals 15 residues. The V and J ends lost 9 bases and 4 bases respectively, with 21 bases between them. CDR3 bases: TGTGCCAGTCGACCGTGGCAGGGGATGGGAGAGACCCAGTACTTC. It encodes CASRPWQGMGETQYF.

The chain recombines TRBV4-1 with TRBJ2-7; TRBD2 agrees at 9 bases. Germline V gene sequence: CDR1 MGHRA, CDR2 YSYEKL. Unmatched junction bases numbered 13, after V lost 3 bases and J lost 4 bases. The CDR3 has 17 amino acids. CDR3 sequence reads: CASSHGPRGGSVYEQYF. CDR3 sequence (DNA): TGCGCCAGCAGCCACGGTCCGCGGGGGGGGTCCGTTTACGAGCAGTACTTC.

The chain has TRBV7-2 and TRBJ2-6; 8 bases agree with TRBD1. V lost 5 bases to trimming and J lost 3 bases; unmatched junction nucleotides: 6. This CDR3 contains 16 residues. Germline-derived CDR1 and CDR2 are SGHTA and FQGNSA. Written as DNA, the CDR3 is TGTGCCAGCAGCCCGCGACAGGGGTTTGGGGCCAACGTCCTGACTTTC. Its protein is CASSPRQGFGANVLTF.

This clonotype occurred many times. V is TRBV7-9 and J is TRBJ2-7, with 14 bases aligning to TRBD2. This CDR3 comprises 16 residues. Germline CDR1 is SEHNR and CDR2 is FQNEAQ (reference sequence). J was trimmed by 5 bases and V by 5 bases; bases with no gene match: 8. The CDR3 DNA reads TGTGCCAGCAGCCCAGCACCGGGACTAGCGGGAGACGAGCAGTACTTC. Its protein is CASSPAPGLAGDEQYF.

The chain has TRBV28 and TRBJ1-5; D remains unclear. Trimming pared 3 bases from V and 2 bases from J, leaving 11 bases between. The germline V gene has CDR1 MDHEN and CDR2 SYDVKM. The length of the CDR3 is 15 residues. This chain's CDR3 is CASSFSLKGNQPQHF. The DNA of the CDR3 is TGTGCCAGCAGTTTTTCCCTGAAAGGCAATCAGCCCCAGCATTTT.

Many counts were recorded for this clonotype. The V gene is TRBV7-2, the J gene TRBJ2-1; D may be TRBD1 (5 bases). The V gene's germline CDR1 is SGHTA and CDR2 FQGNSA. There are 16 residues in the CDR3. V shed 5 bases and J shed 7 bases, with 21 bases lying between them. The CDR3 sequence: CASSRSGSRVINEQFF. CDR3 sequence (DNA): TGTGCCAGCAGCCGATCCGGTTCCAGGGTGATAAATGAGCAGTTCTTC.

The table lists this clonotype with a few counts. The V gene is TRBV7-2, the J gene TRBJ2-5, with 11 bases matching TRBD2. This CDR3 comprises 15 residues. Per germline, CDR1 SGHTA and CDR2 FQGNSA. Unmatched junction bases numbered 6, after V lost 5 bases and J lost 4 bases. CDR3 coding DNA: TGTGCCAGCAGCCTAAGTACTAGCGGGAGAGAGACCCAGTACTTC. It codes for CASSLSTSGRETQYF. Complete variable domain (other parts from reference TRBV7-2 and TRBJ2-5): GAGVSQSPSNKVTEKGKDVELRCDPISGHTALYWYRQSLGQGLEFLIYFQGNSAPDKSGLPSDRFSAERTGGSVSTLTIQRTQQEDSAVYLCASSLSTSGRETQYFGPGTRLLVL.

The chain links TRBV15 to TRBJ2-7; 10 nucleotides align to TRBD2. Germline loops: CDR1 LNHNV, CDR2 YYDKDF (reference sequence). The CDR3 is 16 amino acids. V lost 3 bases and J lost 3; bases outside the gene matches: 8. CDR3 sequence: CATSRATSGQRYEQYF. CDR3 nucleotide sequence: TGTGCCACCAGCAGGGCGACTAGCGGGCAGCGCTACGAGCAGTACTTC.

The sample holds many counts of this clonotype. The chain carries TRBV12-3 or TRBV12-4 and TRBJ2-5; D is ambiguous. V was trimmed by 3 bases and J by 0 bases, leaving 8 bases between them. This CDR3 has 14 amino acids. CDR3 sequence: CASSFHLYQETQYF. In DNA, the CDR3 is TGTGCCAGCAGTTTCCATCTGTACCAAGAGACCCAGTACTTC.